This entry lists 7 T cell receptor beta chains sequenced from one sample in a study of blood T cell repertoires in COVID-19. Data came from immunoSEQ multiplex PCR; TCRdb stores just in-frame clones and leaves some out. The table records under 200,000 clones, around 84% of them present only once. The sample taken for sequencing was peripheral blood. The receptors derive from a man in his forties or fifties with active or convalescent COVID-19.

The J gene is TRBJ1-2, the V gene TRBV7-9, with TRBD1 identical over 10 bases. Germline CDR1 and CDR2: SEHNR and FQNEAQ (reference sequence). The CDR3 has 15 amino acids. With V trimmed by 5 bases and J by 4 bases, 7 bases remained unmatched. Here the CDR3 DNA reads TGTGCCAGCAGCCCTGGGACAGGGGTTGCCTATGGCTACACCTTC. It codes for CASSPGTGVAYGYTF.

The CDR3: CASSQGGLAGEVGELFF. The CDR3 DNA reads TGCGCCAGCAGCCAAGGGGGACTAGCGGGAGAGGTCGGGGAGCTGTTTTTT. The chain links TRBV4-3 to TRBJ2-2, with TRBD2 matching 14 bases. The CDR3 consists of 17 residues. V lost 1 base, J lost 7 bases, and 5 bases stayed unmatched. The germline V gene encodes CDR1 LGHNA and CDR2 YSLEER.

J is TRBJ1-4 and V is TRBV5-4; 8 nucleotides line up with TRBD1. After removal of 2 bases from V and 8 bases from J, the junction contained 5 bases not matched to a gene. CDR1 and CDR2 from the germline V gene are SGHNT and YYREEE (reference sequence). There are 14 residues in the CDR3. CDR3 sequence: CASSFGQGGEKLFF. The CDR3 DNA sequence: TGTGCCAGCAGCTTCGGACAGGGTGGGGAAAAACTGTTTTTT.

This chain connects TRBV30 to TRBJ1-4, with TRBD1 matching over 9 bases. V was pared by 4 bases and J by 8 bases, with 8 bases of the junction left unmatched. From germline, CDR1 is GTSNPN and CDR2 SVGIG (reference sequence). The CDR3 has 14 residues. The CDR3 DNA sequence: TGTGCCTGGAAAGGGACAGGGCGGTTCGAAAAACTGTTTTTT. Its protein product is CAWKGTGRFEKLFF.

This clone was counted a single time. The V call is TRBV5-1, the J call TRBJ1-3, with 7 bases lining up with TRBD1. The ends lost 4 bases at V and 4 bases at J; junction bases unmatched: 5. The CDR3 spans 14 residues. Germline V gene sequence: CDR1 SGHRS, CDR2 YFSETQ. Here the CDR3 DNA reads TGCGCCAGCAGCCCGGAACAGGGGGGAAACACCATATATTTT. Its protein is CASSPEQGGNTIYF.

The DNA of the CDR3 is TGCGCCAGCAGCCTTAGGGGGAACGGGGAGCTGTTTTTT. Translation: CASSLRGNGELFF. The rearrangement joins TRBV4-3 to TRBJ2-2, with D perhaps matching TRBD1 (6 bases). Germline lookup yields CDR1 LGHNA and CDR2 YSLEER. This CDR3 is built from 13 residues. V dropped 4 bases and J dropped 7 bases, with 10 bases sitting between them.

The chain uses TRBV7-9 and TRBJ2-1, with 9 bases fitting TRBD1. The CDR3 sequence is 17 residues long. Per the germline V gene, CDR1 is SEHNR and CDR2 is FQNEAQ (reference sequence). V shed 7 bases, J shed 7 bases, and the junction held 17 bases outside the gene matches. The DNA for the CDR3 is TGTGCCAGCACCACGAGATCCGGGACAGGGATAAAGAATGAGCAGTTCTTC. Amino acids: CASTTRSGTGIKNEQFF.